This T cell receptor (beta chain) was identified during a study of OX40 agonist ivuxolimab in advanced cancers. V was clipped by 2 bases and J by 8 bases, with 12 bases between them. Germline V gives CDR1 MNHNS, CDR2 SASEGT. The CDR3 is 14 amino acids. TCRdb keeps only in-frame clones here, not all; method: immunoSEQ multiplex PCR. The table has about 29,000 clones, about 93% seen once. The study sampled blood at baseline, cycle 4 day 1, and cycle 7 day 1. This receptor was identified in an adult with an advanced solid tumor such as melanoma, head and neck, liver or kidney cancer. Source: CD4+ or CD8+ T cells sorted from blood, taken in a trial of the OX40 agonist ivuxolimab. This chain uses TRBV6-1 with TRBJ1-4; TRBD1 might be the D (5 bases). CDR3 in amino acids: CASSETGFGEKLFF. The CDR3, as DNA: TGTGCCAGCAGTGAAACAGGTTTTGGCGAAAAACTGTTTTTT.